This T cell receptor (beta chain) came from a study of blood T cell repertoires in COVID-19. Assay used: immunoSEQ multiplex PCR; TCRdb lists only in-frame clones, some missing. The table lists approximately 230,000 clones, 80% to 90% of them singletons. V was pared by 5 bases and J by 4 bases, with 4 bases of the junction left unmatched. Germline-derived CDR1 and CDR2 are SGHTA and FQGNSA. The CDR3 runs to 15 residues. Sequencing input: PBMCs or T cells enriched from blood (not recorded which). V usage is TRBV7-2 and J usage is TRBJ2-7; the match to TRBD2 covers 14 bases. The clonotype comes from a man in his forties who had recovered from COVID-19. The CDR3 coding sequence is TGTGCCAGCAGCGAGGGACTAGCGGGGGTTTACGAGCAGTACTTC. Residues: CASSEGLAGVYEQYF.